This T cell receptor (beta chain) is drawn from a study of CD8 T cells in Susac syndrome. The germline CDR1 and CDR2 sequences are MNHEY and SVGAGI. The CDR3 is 13 amino acids. V was clipped by 6 bases and J by 13 bases, with 20 bases between them. TEMRA cells were FACS-enriched and CD8+ and CD4+ T cells negatively isolated. RNA amounts of about 0.45 to 1 ug underwent reverse transcription with random hexamers. TCRdb ran MiXCR on the immunoSEQ multiplex PCR reads and lists one entry per CDR3 protein. The table has about 300,000 distinct CDR3 sequences, roughly nine tenths seen once. The source material was CD4+ T cells from PBMCs. This chain links TRBV6-5 with TRBJ2-3; D might be TRBD1 or TRBD2, each matching 6 bases. This clonotype originated in a human donor with multiple sclerosis. The DNA for the CDR3 is TGTGCCAGCAGGCCCCAAAGGGCAGGGGAGGAGTATTTT. Protein product: CASRPQRAGEEYF.